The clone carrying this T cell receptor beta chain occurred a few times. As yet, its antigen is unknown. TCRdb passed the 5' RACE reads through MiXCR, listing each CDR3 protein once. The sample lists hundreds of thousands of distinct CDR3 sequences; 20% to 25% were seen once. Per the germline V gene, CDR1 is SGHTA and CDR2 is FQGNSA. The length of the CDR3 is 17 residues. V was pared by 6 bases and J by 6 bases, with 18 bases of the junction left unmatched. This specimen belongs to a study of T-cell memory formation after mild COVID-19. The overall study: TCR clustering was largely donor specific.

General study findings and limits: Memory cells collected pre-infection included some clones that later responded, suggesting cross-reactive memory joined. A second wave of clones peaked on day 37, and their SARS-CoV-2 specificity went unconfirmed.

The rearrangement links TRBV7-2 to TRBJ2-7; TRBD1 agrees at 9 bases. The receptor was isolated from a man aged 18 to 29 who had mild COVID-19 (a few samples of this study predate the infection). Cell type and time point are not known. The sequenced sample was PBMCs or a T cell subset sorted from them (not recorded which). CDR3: CASSLNMDGGQGVEQYF. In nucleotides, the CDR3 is TGTGCCAGCAGTCTTAATATGGACGGGGGACAGGGTGTCGAGCAGTACTTC.